The T cell receptor (beta chain) under discussion was sequenced for a study of brain T cells in children with intractable seizures. The sequenced cases were selected for having the highest brain T cell transcript signatures. Repertoires were generated with immunoSEQ multiplex PCR, while TCRdb's copy carries only in-frame clones and drops some. The table shows 60,000 to 65,000 clones, with roughly 95% occurring only once. Trimming stripped 1 base from V and 4 bases from J, with 7 bases between. Germline assignment: CDR1 SGHTA and CDR2 FQGNSA. This CDR3 has 13 amino acids. Study findings and constraints: HCMV serostatus was not known, and viral specificity came from CDR3 similarity only.

To note about this clone: Its antigen is still unknown.

The material was peripheral blood, obtained at surgery. V usage is TRBV7-2 and J usage is TRBJ2-5; D is unclear. This sequence originates from a boy under two years old with focal cortical dysplasia and intractable seizures. CDR3 protein: CASSLELRETQYF. CDR3 in DNA: TGTGCCAGCAGCTTAGAATTACGAGAGACCCAGTACTTC.